This record covers a single TCR beta chain. It has no known antigen specificity. Base qualities were left out, and no much larger clone turns up one base away. Roughly 550 nanograms of biopsy DNA per sample were submitted for commercial TCRB immunosequencing. Adaptive Biotechnology amplified the CDR3 regions from genomic DNA with a two-step multiplex PCR designed to control amplification bias. Primers covering every V and J gene segment were used in the first PCR, while barcodes and Illumina adapters were added in the second PCR. CDR3 libraries were sequenced on an Illumina instrument. The published analysis was carried out like this. Analysis combined the vendor-provided pipelines with custom analysis of raw data in R/Bioconductor under R version 3.3.0. Clonality, which ranges from 0 to 1, was calculated as the inverse of the normalised Shannon entropy across all productive clones. High-frequency clones were defined as the share of the repertoire taken up by the top 100 clones, keeping only clones that passed a 95% confidence test. The Simpson index measured repertoire diversity, and the Morisita-Horn index measured overlap between samples. The immuneACCESS repertoire file appears here via TCRdb, limited to in-frame rearrangements. These files lack a portion of the clones; in checked studies, under half of the deficit traces to unresolved V genes, and the cause of the others is not known. V, J and clone size are taken as reported in that table, and D and trimming were inferred from the DNA itself. Within this sample are about 2,200 clones, with 62% of them counted one time only. About 9.3% of the sample belongs to the ten largest clones.

This record comes from a study of T cell repertoires in ileal Crohn's disease (dated by TCRdb to about 2019). General notes on the study: The median duration of disease was 7.5 to 9.5 years, and at the time of surgery roughly a third of patients were active smokers. Endoscopic postoperative recurrence was defined by a Rutgeerts score above i0. The study was conducted in parallel with a multicentre cohort that was designed to identify predictors of early endoscopic recurrence following ileocolonic resection. The M6 samples were biopsies of the neoterminal ileum collected during postoperative colonoscopy. A total of about 170 mucosal samples from some 50 patients were sequenced, with samples obtained at several locations on the surgical specimen and at postoperative endoscopy. The TCR repertoire was analysed in under 70 patients with Crohn's disease drawn from a prospective multicentre cohort. All patients had surgery for a complication: stricturing disease in about 60% and penetrating disease in 39%. About half of the patients received postoperative therapy: about a dozen received thiopurines and 15 to 20 received anti-TNF agents.

The full study reports these points: Mucosal CD4 and CD8 T cells were sorted and sequenced only in a subgroup of patients, the size of which was not stated. A significantly higher proportion of clonal expansions was observed in active smokers at surgery than in non-smokers (approximately 26% vs 17%, p=0.02). Postoperative endoscopy timing varied within the first year after surgery, with a median delay of approximately 6.3 months. Compared with CD4 T cells, sorted CD8 T cells held more high-frequency clones, which suggests that the mucosal expansions were mostly CD8. Endoscopic recurrence was found to be associated with higher high-frequency clone percentages at surgery, and recurrence was observed in all patients with clonality above 26.8% (18/57).

The time point label of this sample denotes: neoterminal ileum biopsy at postoperative endoscopy, about 6 months after surgery. To be eligible, patients had to be adults with ileal or ileocolonic Crohn's disease and an indication for ileocolonic resection. Whole ileal mucosal biopsies were stored frozen at -80°C before DNA extraction. A TRizol-based method was used to extract genomic DNA from the frozen whole biopsies, and the DNA was quantified with a NanoDrop 2000 spectrophotometer. The junction shows trimming of 5 bases on V and 6 bases on J, and the gene matches do not reach 17 bases of it. From a lookup of the germline V gene, CDR1 and CDR2 are SNHLY and FYNNEI. The CDR3, from cysteine to phenylalanine, totals 17 residues. Just the 51-base CDR3 DNA is kept, in frame starting at base 1.

Recombination joined TRBV2 with TRBJ2-7, and 9 junction bases match TRBD1. This sequence originates from an adult with Crohn's disease. Input material: ileal tissue. The bases read TGTGCCAGCAGTCCAATGCGAACAGGGGGCTTTTTATCCGAGCAGTACTTC. The encoded protein is CASSPMRTGGFLSEQYF.